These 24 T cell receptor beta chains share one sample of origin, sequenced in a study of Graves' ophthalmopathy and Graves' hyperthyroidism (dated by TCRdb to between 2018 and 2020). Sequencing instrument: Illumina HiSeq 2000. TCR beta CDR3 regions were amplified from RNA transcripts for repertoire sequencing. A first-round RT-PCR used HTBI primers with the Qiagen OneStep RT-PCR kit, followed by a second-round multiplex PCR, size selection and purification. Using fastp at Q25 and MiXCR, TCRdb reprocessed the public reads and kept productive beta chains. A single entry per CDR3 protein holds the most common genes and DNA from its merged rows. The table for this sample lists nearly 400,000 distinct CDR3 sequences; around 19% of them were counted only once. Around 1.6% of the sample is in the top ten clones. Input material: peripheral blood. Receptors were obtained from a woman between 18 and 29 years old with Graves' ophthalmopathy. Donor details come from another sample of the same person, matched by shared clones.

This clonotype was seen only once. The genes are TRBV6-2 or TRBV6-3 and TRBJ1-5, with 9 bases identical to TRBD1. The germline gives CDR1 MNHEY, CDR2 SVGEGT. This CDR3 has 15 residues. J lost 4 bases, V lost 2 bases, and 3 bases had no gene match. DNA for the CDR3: TGTGCCAGCAGTTACACGACAGGGGGGAATCAGCCCCAGCATTTT. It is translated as CASSYTTGGNQPQHF.

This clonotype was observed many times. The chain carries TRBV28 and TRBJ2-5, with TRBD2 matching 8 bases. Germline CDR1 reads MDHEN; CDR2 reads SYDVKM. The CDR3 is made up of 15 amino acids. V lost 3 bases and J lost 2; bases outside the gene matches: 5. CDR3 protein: CASSLELAVQETQYF. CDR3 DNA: TGTGCCAGCAGTTTGGAACTAGCGGTGCAAGAGACCCAGTACTTC.

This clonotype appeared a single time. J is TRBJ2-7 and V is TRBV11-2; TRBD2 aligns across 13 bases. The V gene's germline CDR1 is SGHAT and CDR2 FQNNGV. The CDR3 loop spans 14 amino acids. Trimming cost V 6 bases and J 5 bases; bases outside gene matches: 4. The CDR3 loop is CASSGTSGMDEQYF. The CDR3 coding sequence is TGTGCCAGCAGTGGGACTAGCGGGATGGACGAGCAGTACTTC.

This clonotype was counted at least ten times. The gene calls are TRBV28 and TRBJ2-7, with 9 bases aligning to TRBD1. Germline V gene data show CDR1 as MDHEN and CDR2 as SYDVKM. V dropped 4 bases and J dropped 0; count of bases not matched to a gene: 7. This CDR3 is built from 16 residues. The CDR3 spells CASSWGQGGPSYEQYF. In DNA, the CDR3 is TGTGCCAGCAGTTGGGGACAGGGAGGGCCCTCCTACGAGCAGTACTTC.

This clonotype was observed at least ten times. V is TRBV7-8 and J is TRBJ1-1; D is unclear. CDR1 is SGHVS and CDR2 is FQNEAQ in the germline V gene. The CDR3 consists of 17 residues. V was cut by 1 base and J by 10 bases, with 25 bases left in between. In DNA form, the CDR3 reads TGTGCCAGCAGCTTAGGTCCGGGAGACCATCCCCGGGAATCAGCTTTCTTT. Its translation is CASSLGPGDHPRESAFF.

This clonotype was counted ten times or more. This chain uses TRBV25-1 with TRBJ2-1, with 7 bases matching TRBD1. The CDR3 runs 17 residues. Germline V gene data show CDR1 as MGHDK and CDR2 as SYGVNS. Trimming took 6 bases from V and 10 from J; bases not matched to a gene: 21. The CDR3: CASSYDLDRAPKGEQFF. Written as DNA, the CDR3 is TGTGCCAGCAGCTACGATCTTGACAGGGCCCCAAAAGGCGAGCAGTTCTTC.

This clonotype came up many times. The CDR3 DNA reads as TGTGCCAGCGGGATGGTGGGCTCCTACGAGCAGTACTTC. Translating it yields CASGMVGSYEQYF. The V and J genes are TRBV7-3 and TRBJ2-7; D ambiguous. CDR1 and CDR2 (germline): SGHTA, FQGTGA. V was pared by 8 bases and J by 0 bases, with 11 bases between. This CDR3 has 13 residues. Looking up the rest from reference TRBV7-3 and TRBJ2-7 gives the full variable domain: GAGVSQTPSNKVTEKGKYVELRCDPISGHTALYWYRQSLGQGPEFLIYFQGTGAADDSGLPNDRFFAVRPEGSVSTLKIQRTERGDSAVYLCASGMVGSYEQYFGPGTRLTVT.

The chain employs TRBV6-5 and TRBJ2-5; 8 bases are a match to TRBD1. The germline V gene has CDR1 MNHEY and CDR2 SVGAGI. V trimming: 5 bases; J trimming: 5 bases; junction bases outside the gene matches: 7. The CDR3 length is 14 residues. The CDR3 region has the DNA TGTGCCAGCAGTCACCCGGACAGGGAGGAGACCCAGTACTTC. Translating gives CASSHPDREETQYF.

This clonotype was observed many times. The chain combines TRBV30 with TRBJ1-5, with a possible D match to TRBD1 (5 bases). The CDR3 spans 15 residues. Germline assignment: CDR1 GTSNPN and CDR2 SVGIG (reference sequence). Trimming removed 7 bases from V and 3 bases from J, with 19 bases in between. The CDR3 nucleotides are TGTGCCTCCAGTGGGGGACCTGGGATCAATCAGCCCCAGCATTTT. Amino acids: CASSGGPGINQPQHF.

The CDR3 coding sequence is TGTGCCAGCAGTTTTGGGGGGGTCTACGAGCAGTACTTC. This translates into CASSFGGVYEQYF. The chain links TRBV12-3 or TRBV12-4 to TRBJ2-7; 7 positions match TRBD2. This CDR3 is built from 13 residues. V trimming: 3 bases; J trimming: 3 bases; junction bases outside the gene matches: 2.

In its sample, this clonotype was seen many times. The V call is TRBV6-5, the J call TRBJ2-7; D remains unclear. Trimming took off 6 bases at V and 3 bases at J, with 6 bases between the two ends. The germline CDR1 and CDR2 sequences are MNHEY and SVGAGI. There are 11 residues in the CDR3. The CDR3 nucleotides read TGTGCCAGCAGCCCATTCTACGAGCAGTACTTC. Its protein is CASSPFYEQYF.

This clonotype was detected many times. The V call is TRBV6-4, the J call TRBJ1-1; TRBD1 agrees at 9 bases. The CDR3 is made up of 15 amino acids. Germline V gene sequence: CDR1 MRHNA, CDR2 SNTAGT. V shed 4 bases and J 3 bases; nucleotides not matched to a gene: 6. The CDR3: CASSASDRGYTEAFF. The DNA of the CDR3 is TGTGCCAGCAGTGCTTCGGACAGGGGTTACACTGAAGCTTTCTTT.

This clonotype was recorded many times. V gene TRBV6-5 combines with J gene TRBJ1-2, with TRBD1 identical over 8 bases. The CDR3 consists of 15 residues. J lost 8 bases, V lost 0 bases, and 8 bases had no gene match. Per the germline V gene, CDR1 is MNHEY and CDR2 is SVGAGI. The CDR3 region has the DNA TGTGCCAGCAGTTACTCTTCGACAGGGGCGAACGGCTACACCTTC. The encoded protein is CASSYSSTGANGYTF.

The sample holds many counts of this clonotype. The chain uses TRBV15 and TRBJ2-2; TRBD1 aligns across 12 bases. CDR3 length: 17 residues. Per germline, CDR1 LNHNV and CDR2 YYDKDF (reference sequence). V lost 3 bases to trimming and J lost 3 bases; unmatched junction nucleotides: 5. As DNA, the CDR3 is TGTGCCACCAGCAGGTCAGGGGACAGGGGGCACACCGGGGAGCTGTTTTTT. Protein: CATSRSGDRGHTGELFF. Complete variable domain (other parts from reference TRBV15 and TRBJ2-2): DAMVIQNPRYQVTQFGKPVTLSCSQTLNHNVMYWYQQKSSQAPKLLFHYYDKDFNNEADTPDNFQSRRPNTSFCFLDIRSPGLGDTAMYLCATSRSGDRGHTGELFFGEGSRLTVL.

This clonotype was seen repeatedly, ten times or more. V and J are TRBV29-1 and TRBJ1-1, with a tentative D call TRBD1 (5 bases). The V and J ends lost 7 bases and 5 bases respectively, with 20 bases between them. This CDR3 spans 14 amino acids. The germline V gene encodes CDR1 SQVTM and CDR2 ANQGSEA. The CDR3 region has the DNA TGCAGCGCCGGATGGGGGATCCGAGAGACTGAAGCTTTCTTT. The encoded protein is CSAGWGIRETEAFF.

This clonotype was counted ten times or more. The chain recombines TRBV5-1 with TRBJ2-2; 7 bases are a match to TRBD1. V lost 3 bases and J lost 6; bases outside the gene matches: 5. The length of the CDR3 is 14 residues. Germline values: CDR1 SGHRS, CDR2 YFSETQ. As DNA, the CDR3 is TGCGCCAGCAGCTCCAGACAGGGCGCCGGGGAGCTGTTTTTT. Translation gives CASSSRQGAGELFF.

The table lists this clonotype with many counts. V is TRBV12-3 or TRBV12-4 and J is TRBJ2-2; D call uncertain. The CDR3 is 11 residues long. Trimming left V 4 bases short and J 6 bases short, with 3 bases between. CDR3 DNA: TGTGCCAGCAGTTGGCCCGGGGAGCTGTTTTTT. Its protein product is CASSWPGELFF.

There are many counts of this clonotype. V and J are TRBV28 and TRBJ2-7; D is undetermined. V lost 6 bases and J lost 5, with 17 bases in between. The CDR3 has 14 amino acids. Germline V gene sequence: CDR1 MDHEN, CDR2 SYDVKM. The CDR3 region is CASSPNGPRDEQYF. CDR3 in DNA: TGTGCCAGCAGCCCAAATGGACCTAGGGACGAGCAGTACTTC.

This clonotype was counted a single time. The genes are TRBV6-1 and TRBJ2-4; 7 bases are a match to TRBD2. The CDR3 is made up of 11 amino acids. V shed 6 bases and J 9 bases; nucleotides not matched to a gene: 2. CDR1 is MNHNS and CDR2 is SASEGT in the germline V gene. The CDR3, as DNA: TGTGCCAGCAGGTGGGAGGGCATTCAGTACTTC. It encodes CASRWEGIQYF.

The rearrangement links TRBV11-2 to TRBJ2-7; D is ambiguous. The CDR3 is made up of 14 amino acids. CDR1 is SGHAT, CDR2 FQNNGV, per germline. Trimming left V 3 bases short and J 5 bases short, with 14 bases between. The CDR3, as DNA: TGTGCCAGCAGCTTGGGGTTGGGCATGGACGAGCAGTACTTC. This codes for CASSLGLGMDEQYF.

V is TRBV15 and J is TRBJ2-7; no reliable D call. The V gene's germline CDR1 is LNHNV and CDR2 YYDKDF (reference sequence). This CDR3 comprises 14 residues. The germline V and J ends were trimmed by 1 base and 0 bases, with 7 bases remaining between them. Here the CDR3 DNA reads TGTGCCACCAGCAGAGTCAGAAGCTCCTACGAGCAGTACTTC. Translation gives CATSRVRSSYEQYF. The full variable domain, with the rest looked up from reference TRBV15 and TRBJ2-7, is DAMVIQNPRYQVTQFGKPVTLSCSQTLNHNVMYWYQQKSSQAPKLLFHYYDKDFNNEADTPDNFQSRRPNTSFCFLDIRSPGLGDTAMYLCATSRVRSSYEQYFGPGTRLTVT.

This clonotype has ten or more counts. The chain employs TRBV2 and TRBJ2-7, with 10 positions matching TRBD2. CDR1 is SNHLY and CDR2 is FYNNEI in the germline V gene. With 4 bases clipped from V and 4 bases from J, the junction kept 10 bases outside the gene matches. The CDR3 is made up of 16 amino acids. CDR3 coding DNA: TGTGCCAGCAGTGGAGGACTAGCGGTAGTCCAATACGAGCAGTACTTC. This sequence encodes CASSGGLAVVQYEQYF. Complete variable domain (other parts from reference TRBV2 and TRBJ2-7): EPEVTQTPSHQVTQMGQEVILRCVPISNHLYFYWYRQILGQKVEFLVSFYNNEISEKSEIFDDQFSVERPDGSNFTLKIRSTKLEDSAMYFCASSGGLAVVQYEQYFGPGTRLTVT.

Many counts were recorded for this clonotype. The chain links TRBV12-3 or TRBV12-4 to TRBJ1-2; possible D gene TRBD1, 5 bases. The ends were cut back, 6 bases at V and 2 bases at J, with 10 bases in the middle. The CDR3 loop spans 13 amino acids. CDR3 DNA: TGTGCCAGCAGAACGACAGCAAACTATGGCTACACCTTC. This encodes CASRTTANYGYTF.

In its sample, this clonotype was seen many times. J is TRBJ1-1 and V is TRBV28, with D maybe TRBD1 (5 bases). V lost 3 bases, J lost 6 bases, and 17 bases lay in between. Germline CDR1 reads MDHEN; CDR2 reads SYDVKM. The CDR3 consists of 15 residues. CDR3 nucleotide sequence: TGTGCCAGCAGTTTTGGGGGGTTAGGCTTAGCTGAAGCTTTCTTT. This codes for CASSFGGLGLAEAFF.